The clone carrying this T cell receptor beta chain turned up a few times. Original processing notes: Amplified reference gene primers provided the basis for estimating nucleated cell counts. Data came from immunoSEQ multiplex PCR; TCRdb stores just in-frame clones and leaves some out. Clone size and the V and J calls come from that table; the DNA yielded D and trimming. The sample consists of 210,000 or so clones, more than 75% of them appearing once. This sample is part of a study of blood T cell repertoires in COVID-19. As for the study in general: COVID-19 samples collected from the United States, Italy and Spain covered acute and convalescent phases. T cells, B-cell-depleted T cells, or PBMCs provided the cDNA or gDNA that served as material.

The V gene's germline CDR1 is KGHSH and CDR2 LQKENI. The CDR3 has 14 residues. V gave up 5 bases and J gave up 3 bases; unmatched junction bases: 5. The sequence came from a man aged 40-49 years with active or convalescent COVID-19. Sequenced: peripheral blood. The chain couples TRBV18 to TRBJ1-1; TRBD1 agrees at 8 bases. CDR3 region: CASSVQGADTEAFF. DNA of the CDR3: TGTGCCAGCTCAGTGCAGGGGGCGGACACTGAAGCTTTCTTT.